What follows are 28 T cell receptor beta chains derived from one specimen sequenced in a study of blood T cells in healthy people across ages. It was with a sample-barcoded 5' primer and a J-beta primer mix that a second PCR of about 6 to 12 cycles was run. TCRdb redid the calling of the 5' RACE reads with MiXCR, one entry per CDR3 protein. The sample includes 1 million or so distinct CDR3 sequences, approximately 25% of them seen just once. A further study also used this sample, focusing on T cells of mothers and their children.

The sample consisted of blood. The source is a girl aged 2-9 years in good health.

The chain has TRBV20-1 and TRBJ2-5, with 11 bases lining up with TRBD1. Near its end, the DNA agrees better with TRBJ2-7, so the J call may be wrong. Germline values: CDR1 DFQATT, CDR2 SNEGSKA (reference sequence). The CDR3 contains 15 residues. DNA of the CDR3: TGCAGTGCTAGGGGACAGGGGGTCCCCTCCTACGAGCAGTACTTC. Amino acids: CSARGQGVPSYEQYF.

J is TRBJ1-1 and V is TRBV20-1; TRBD1 might be the D (5 bases). Deletions cut 0 bases from V and 8 bases from J, with 19 bases between. This CDR3 spans 15 amino acids. Germline CDR1 and CDR2: DFQATT and SNEGSKA (reference sequence). As DNA, the CDR3 is TGCAGTGCTAGAGATTTTGGACAAAAGGGAGTCGAAGCTTTCTTT. This sequence encodes CSARDFGQKGVEAFF.

This clonotype was seen at least ten times. This chain uses TRBV27 with TRBJ2-6, with D possibly TRBD1 on 6 matching bases. V shed 8 bases and J shed 1 base, with 9 bases lying between them. The CDR3 length is 14 residues. The germline V gene has CDR1 MNHEY and CDR2 SMNVEV (reference sequence). This CDR3 reads CASSRGSGANVLTF. Written as DNA, the CDR3 is TGTGCCAGCTCCAGGGGTTCTGGGGCCAACGTCCTGACTTTC.

The V gene is TRBV6-5, the J gene TRBJ2-2; D is uncertain. The CDR3 is 14 residues long. Germline V gene lookup returns CDR1 MNHEY and CDR2 SVGAGI. The V end was cut by 8 bases, the J end by 3 bases, with 13 bases between. The CDR3 region is CASQKGSYTGELFF. CDR3 coding DNA: TGTGCCAGCCAGAAAGGATCTTACACCGGGGAGCTGTTTTTT.

This chain connects TRBV5-5 to TRBJ1-1; perhaps TRBD1 as D (6 bases). Trimming cost V 3 bases and J 1 base, with 10 bases left between them. There are 14 residues in the CDR3. Germline CDR1 reads SGHKS; CDR2 reads YYEKEE (reference sequence). The CDR3 region is CASSSRQENTEAFF. The CDR3 DNA follows: TGTGCCAGCAGCTCGCGACAGGAGAACACTGAAGCTTTCTTT.

This clonotype was observed a handful of times. Here the CDR3 reads CAISESMFLNDYEQYF. The DNA for the CDR3 is TGTGCCATCAGTGAGTCGATGTTTCTAAACGATTACGAGCAGTACTTC. This sequence joins TRBV10-3 and TRBJ2-7, with unresolved D. Trimming removed 0 bases from V and 4 bases from J, with 16 bases in between. Germline loops: CDR1 ENHRY, CDR2 SYGVKD. The CDR3 is made up of 16 amino acids.

This clonotype was seen only a few times. The rearrangement links TRBV9 to TRBJ1-2; unclear D gene. CDR3 length: 12 residues. Per germline, CDR1 SGDLS and CDR2 YYNGEE. V lost 5 bases and J lost 8, with 13 bases in between. The CDR3 is CASRGRTEGYTF. CDR3 DNA sequence: TGTGCCAGCAGGGGCAGGACGGAAGGCTACACCTTC.

V is TRBV6-1 and J is TRBJ1-1; 7 bases line up with TRBD1. V gave up 6 bases and J gave up 9 bases; unmatched junction bases: 10. The CDR3 sequence is 13 residues long. From germline, CDR1 is MNHNS and CDR2 SASEGT. CDR3 in amino acids: CASRKSRGLKAFF. CDR3 DNA sequence: TGTGCCAGCAGGAAATCGAGGGGGCTAAAAGCTTTCTTT.

CDR3 DNA: TGTGCCAGTACCCGGGGCACGCTCACTGAAGCTTTCTTT. Translating gives CASTRGTLTEAFF. V and J are TRBV19 and TRBJ1-1; tentatively, D is TRBD1 (5 bases). The ends were cut back, 7 bases at V and 4 bases at J, with 13 bases in the middle. The CDR3 is made up of 13 amino acids. The germline V gene encodes CDR1 LNHDA and CDR2 SQIVND (reference sequence). The complete variable domain, with remaining parts taken from reference TRBV19 and TRBJ1-1, reads DGGITQSPKYLFRKEGQNVTLSCEQNLNHDAMYWYRQDPGQGLRLIYYSQIVNDFQKGDIAEGYSVSREKKESFPLTVTSAQKNPTAFYLCASTRGTLTEAFFGQGTRLTVV.

This clonotype was detected only a few times. One end of the junction fails to match germline, which may point to a read error. The rearrangement joins TRBV12-3 or TRBV12-4 to TRBJ1-5, with TRBD1 identical over 8 bases. This CDR3 has 15 residues. This CDR3 reads CASSYSGGGGQLQHF. DNA for the CDR3: TGTGCCAGCAGTTACTCAGGGGGCGGAGGACAGCTCCAGCATTTT.

This chain uses TRBV12-3 or TRBV12-4 with TRBJ2-3, with D possibly matching TRBD1 (5 bases). Trimming pared 6 bases from V and 3 bases from J, leaving 16 bases between. The CDR3 totals 15 residues. CDR3 sequence: CASRPTRGGTDTQYF. CDR3 DNA: TGTGCCAGCAGACCAACAAGGGGCGGAACAGATACGCAGTATTTT.

This chain joins TRBV29-1 and TRBJ2-4, with D tentatively TRBD2 (6 bases). V dropped 1 base and J dropped 1 base, with 20 bases sitting between them. In germline, CDR1 is SQVTM, CDR2 ANQGSEA. The CDR3 has 18 amino acids. CDR3 loop: CSVEGSFGEVGAKNIQYF. For the CDR3, the DNA is TGCAGCGTTGAAGGGTCTTTTGGGGAGGTTGGGGCCAAAAACATTCAGTACTTC.

This chain uses TRBV6-6 with TRBJ2-1; D uncertain. The assigned J gene may be wrong: the sequence end matches TRBJ2-7 better. The CDR3 has 14 residues. The V gene's germline CDR1 is MNHNY and CDR2 SVGAGI (reference sequence). CDR3 nucleotides: TGTGCCAGCAGTTACTCGAGAGTAGCCTACGAGCAGTACTTC. This gives the protein CASSYSRVAYEQYF.

This clonotype was counted a few times. V is TRBV7-8 and J is TRBJ2-1; the match to TRBD2 covers 9 bases. The V gene's germline CDR1 is SGHVS and CDR2 FQNEAQ. V lost 0 bases to trimming and J lost 3 bases; unmatched junction nucleotides: 6. This CDR3 has 17 amino acids. Here the CDR3 DNA reads TGTGCCAGCAGCTTAGCGTTGCGCGGGAGGGGCTACAATGAGCAGTTCTTC. It is translated as CASSLALRGRGYNEQFF.

This clonotype appeared a single time. This rearrangement joins TRBV20-1 to TRBJ2-5; either TRBD1 or TRBD2 may supply D (5 bases each). Deletions cut 6 bases from V and 5 bases from J, with 19 bases between. Per germline, CDR1 DFQATT and CDR2 SNEGSKA (reference sequence). The CDR3 is made up of 14 amino acids. Here the CDR3 reads CSAPPLAGHETQYF. The CDR3 DNA reads as TGCAGTGCCCCGCCCCTAGCAGGACATGAGACCCAGTACTTC.

This clonotype has only a few counts. The rearrangement joins TRBV4-3 to TRBJ2-5, with D possibly TRBD1 on 5 matching bases. The J call may not be correct, given that the DNA end is closer to TRBJ2-7. This CDR3 contains 14 residues. Germline V CDR1 and CDR2: LGHNA, YSLEER. DNA of the CDR3: TGCGCCAGCAGCCAAGATAAGGGGCCCTACGAGCAGTACTTC. Its translation: CASSQDKGPYEQYF.

The chain recombines TRBV12-3 or TRBV12-4 with TRBJ2-3; no reliable D call. CDR3 length equals 13 residues. Trimming pared 10 bases from V and 0 bases from J, leaving 11 bases between. In DNA, the CDR3 is TGTGCCACCACCGACGGTAGCACAGATACGCAGTATTTT. It is translated as CATTDGSTDTQYF.

This clonotype came up a few times. The rearrangement uses TRBV6-1 and TRBJ2-6; 9 nucleotides line up with TRBD1. With 5 bases clipped from V and 2 bases from J, the junction kept 7 bases outside the gene matches. The V gene's germline CDR1 is MNHNS and CDR2 SASEGT. The CDR3 length is 17 residues. CDR3 sequence: CASSPTGGRPGANVLTF. The CDR3 DNA sequence: TGTGCCAGCAGTCCAACAGGGGGCCGTCCTGGGGCCAACGTCCTGACTTTC.

A note on this clonotype: Its ends do not fully match the called genes, so a read error is possible. The rearrangement links TRBV7-2 to TRBJ2-1, with 9 nucleotides matching TRBD2. CDR3 length equals 18 residues. Germline-derived CDR1 and CDR2 are SGHTA and FQGNSA. CDR3 in DNA: TGTGCCAGCAGCTTCACGGCTAGCGGGGTAGGCTCCTACAATGACCAGTTCTTC. This sequence encodes CASSFTASGVGSYNDQFF.

A few counts support this clonotype. The CDR3 sequence: CASSITEAFF. The CDR3 DNA is TGTGCCAGCAGCATCACTGAAGCTTTCTTT. This chain joins TRBV7-2 and TRBJ1-1; D gene unclear. Trimming stripped 5 bases from V and 4 bases from J, with 2 bases between. Germline V gene lookup returns CDR1 SGHTA and CDR2 FQGNSA. The CDR3 is made up of 10 amino acids.

This rearrangement joins TRBV12-3 or TRBV12-4 to TRBJ1-1; possible D gene TRBD1, 5 bases. The CDR3 is made up of 12 amino acids. V lost 5 bases and J 11 bases, leaving 15 bases between the germline ends. DNA for the CDR3: TGTGCCAGCAGTCGGGACCCCCGAATGGCTTTCTTT. It yields the protein CASSRDPRMAFF.

This clonotype turned up a few times. This rearrangement joins TRBV12-3 or TRBV12-4 to TRBJ2-7; D is perhaps TRBD1 (6 bases). V gave up 6 bases and J gave up 0 bases, with 12 bases separating them. The CDR3 is 14 residues long. This CDR3 reads CASSPGQISYEQYF. In DNA form, the CDR3 reads TGTGCCAGCAGCCCCGGACAGATCTCCTACGAGCAGTACTTC.

Notes on this clonotype: One junction end does not reproduce the germline sequence, and a read error may be involved. The rearrangement joins TRBV7-3 to TRBJ2-1; 7 bases agree with TRBD2. The CDR3 sequence is 15 residues long. In germline, CDR1 is SGHTA, CDR2 FQGTGA. DNA of the CDR3: TGCGCCAGCAGTTCTACGGGGGGATTTAACAATGAGCAGTTCTTC. As protein: CASSSTGGFNNEQFF.

The V call is TRBV9, the J call TRBJ1-2; a weak D match, TRBD1 (5 bases). Trimming took 7 bases from V and 5 from J, leaving 12 bases between them. The germline V gene encodes CDR1 SGDLS and CDR2 YYNGEE. The CDR3 is 12 amino acids. CDR3 in DNA: TGTGCCAGCGGACAAGAGGGGTATGGCTACACCTTC. It codes for CASGQEGYGYTF.

This clonotype has just a few counts. CDR3 sequence: CASSRGGKGETQYF. CDR3 sequence (DNA): TGCGCCAGCAGCCGGGGGGGTAAAGGAGAGACCCAGTACTTC. V is TRBV5-1 and J is TRBJ2-5, with TRBD2 identical over 8 bases. The CDR3 extends over 14 amino acids. Germline assignment: CDR1 SGHRS and CDR2 YFSETQ. The trim removed 4 bases at V and 4 bases at J, leaving 6 bases unmatched.

The J gene is TRBJ1-4, the V gene TRBV5-1; D is unclear. The CDR3 is 16 amino acids. CDR1 and CDR2 from the germline V gene are SGHRS and YFSETQ. Trimming took off 4 bases at V and 8 bases at J, with 21 bases between the two ends. CDR3 DNA: TGCGCCAGCAGCCCCACGTCGGGTGGCTCGAGAGAAAAACTGTTTTTT. Its translation: CASSPTSGGSREKLFF.

The chain has TRBV14 and TRBJ2-5, with a weak D call TRBD2 (6 bases). The J call could be wrong; TRBJ2-1 is a better fit for the DNA end. CDR3 length: 15 residues. Germline V lookup: CDR1 SGHDN, CDR2 FVKESK. In nucleotides, the CDR3 is TGTGCCAGCAGCCAATGGGACTTCCCCCGCAATGAGCAGTTCTTC. It yields the protein CASSQWDFPRNEQFF.

The rearrangement uses TRBV5-1 and TRBJ2-5; TRBD2 is a possible D gene (6 bases). The V and J ends lost 1 base and 4 bases respectively, with 17 bases between them. There are 16 residues in the CDR3. Germline V gene sequence: CDR1 SGHRS, CDR2 YFSETQ. The CDR3 sequence: CASSLIGREAGETQYF. The CDR3 nucleotides are TGCGCCAGCAGCTTGATCGGCAGGGAGGCCGGAGAGACCCAGTACTTC.